The source of this T cell receptor beta chain is a study of shared clonotypes between healthy human individuals. Study-wide background: With ages of 18 to 49, the donors were two women and three men.

Study outcomes and limitations: Donor clonotype sharing was expected to depend on sequencing depth. All-four-donor shared clonotypes had higher generation probabilities than non-shared clonotypes did.

Only CD45RO-negative cells positively selected for CCR7 counted as naive CD8 cells, so terminally differentiated effector memory CD45RA+ cells were excluded. Per germline, CDR1 MNHEY and CDR2 SMNVEV (reference sequence). The CDR3 is 16 amino acids. V was trimmed by 6 bases and J by 0 bases, leaving 17 bases between them. Sequencing was performed with immunoSEQ multiplex PCR; in TCRdb, only in-frame clones are kept and a portion is missing. The sample has 800,000 to 950,000 clones; around 96% are singletons. Concerning this clone itself: Its antigen remains unknown.

J is TRBJ1-1 and V is TRBV27; D might be TRBD1 (5 bases). The source is a man younger than 40 in good health. Material: naive CD8+ T cells sorted from blood. For the CDR3, the DNA is TGTGCCAGCAGCCGGGCGGTCACAGGAATGAACACTGAAGCTTTCTTT. Its protein is CASSRAVTGMNTEAFF.